These 15 T cell receptor beta chains originate from one sample sequenced in a study of T-cell memory formation after mild COVID-19. One entry per CDR3 protein, called by TCRdb with MiXCR from the 5' RACE reads. The table lists fewer than 50,000 distinct CDR3 sequences, 6% to 8% of them singletons, with approximately 1.5% in the top ten. Sequencing was carried out using PBMCs or a T cell subset sorted from them (not recorded which). The origin of the receptors is a man between 18 and 35 years old who had mild COVID-19 (a few samples of this study predate the infection). Cell type and time point are not known.

This clonotype was counted a few times. The V call is TRBV27, the J call TRBJ2-1, with 10 bases aligning to TRBD1. The CDR3 is made up of 16 amino acids. Germline values: CDR1 MNHEY, CDR2 SMNVEV (reference sequence). J lost 0 bases, V lost 5 bases, and 4 bases had no gene match. The CDR3, as DNA: TGTGCCAGCAGTCCCTGGACAGGGGGCTCCTACAATGAGCAGTTCTTC. This codes for CASSPWTGGSYNEQFF.

V usage is TRBV4-3 and J usage is TRBJ2-3; perhaps D is TRBD1 or TRBD2 (6 bases each). This CDR3 has 14 amino acids. V was trimmed by 0 bases and J by 9 bases, leaving 13 bases between them. Germline CDR1 is LGHNA and CDR2 is YSLEER. The CDR3 nucleotides are TGCGCCAGCAGCCAAGATGGGGGGCGCGACACGCAGTATTTT. Residues: CASSQDGGRDTQYF.

This clonotype was counted a few times. The chain carries TRBV4-3 and TRBJ1-2; D uncertain. The CDR3 has 15 amino acids. CDR1 and CDR2 (germline): LGHNA, YSLEER. Trimming took 3 bases from V and 2 from J, leaving 13 bases between them. CDR3 in amino acids: CASSHPDRPNYGYTF. CDR3 in DNA: TGCGCCAGCAGCCACCCAGACCGACCGAACTATGGCTACACCTTC.

This clonotype turned up a few times. The rearrangement joins TRBV7-2 to TRBJ1-1, with 10 bases identical to TRBD1. Germline V lookup: CDR1 SGHTA, CDR2 FQGNSA. The CDR3 covers 15 residues. V shed 5 bases, J shed 4 bases, and the junction held 7 bases outside the gene matches. The CDR3 region is CASSPGQGKITEAFF. Written as DNA, the CDR3 is TGTGCCAGCAGCCCGGGACAGGGGAAGATCACTGAAGCTTTCTTT.

This clonotype has only a few counts. V gene TRBV6-6 combines with J gene TRBJ2-2; maybe TRBD1 (5 bases). The germline gives CDR1 MNHNY, CDR2 SVGAGI (reference sequence). V was cut by 6 bases and J by 9 bases, with 17 bases left in between. The CDR3 covers 14 residues. The CDR3 reads CASSLPPQGRELFF. The CDR3 bases are TGTGCCAGCAGCCTCCCCCCGCAGGGTCGGGAGCTGTTTTTT.

The rearrangement joins TRBV6-2 or TRBV6-3 to TRBJ2-3; no clear D gene. Trimming left V 6 bases short and J 1 base short, with 5 bases between. The V gene's germline CDR1 is MNHEY and CDR2 SVGEGT. The CDR3 length is 12 residues. CDR3 sequence: CASRKGTDTQYF. CDR3 nucleotide sequence: TGTGCCAGCAGGAAAGGCACAGATACGCAGTATTTT.

Only a few counts were recorded for this clonotype. Sequence at one end of the junction differs from germline and may be a read error. The chain couples TRBV29-1 to TRBJ2-1; 8 bases are a match to TRBD1. Germline-derived CDR1 and CDR2 are SQVTM and ANQGSEA. CDR3 length: 13 residues. The CDR3 sequence is CSVEKGLGTGAGF. DNA of the CDR3: TGCAGCGTTGAAAAGGGTCTGGGGACAGGTGCAGGGTTC.

This clonotype was picked up a small number of times. This chain joins TRBV5-5 and TRBJ1-5; perhaps TRBD1 as D (5 bases). The CDR3 is 15 residues long. Germline V gene lookup returns CDR1 SGHKS and CDR2 YYEKEE (reference sequence). The ends were cut back, 2 bases at V and 9 bases at J, with 18 bases in the middle. CDR3 DNA: TGTGCCAGCAGCTTATACCGGGACTCCCCCAGGCCCCAGCATTTT. Amino acid sequence: CASSLYRDSPRPQHF.

This clonotype was seen at least ten times. This chain joins TRBV29-1 and TRBJ2-1; D is undetermined. The germline V and J ends were trimmed by 0 bases and 9 bases, with 15 bases remaining between them. Per germline, CDR1 SQVTM and CDR2 ANQGSEA. This CDR3 has 14 amino acids. The CDR3 DNA reads as TGCAGCGTTGAAGAAATGCTTGTAGGGCCTGAGCAGTTCTTC. Encoded protein: CSVEEMLVGPEQFF.

This clonotype was detected only a few times. The chain couples TRBV25-1 to TRBJ1-2; 9 nucleotides agree with TRBD1. Germline loops: CDR1 MGHDK, CDR2 SYGVNS. The CDR3 is 15 amino acids. V lost 3 bases and J lost 8; bases outside the gene matches: 10. CDR3 bases: TGTGCCAGCAGTGATCCGGGACAGGGATATGGAGGCTACACCTTC. It encodes CASSDPGQGYGGYTF.

This clonotype appeared a few times. The chain combines TRBV28 with TRBJ1-2; D unclear. V was cut by 2 bases and J by 2 bases, with 3 bases left in between. Germline-derived CDR1 and CDR2 are MDHEN and SYDVKM. The CDR3 totals 12 residues. The CDR3 bases are TGTGCCAGCAGTTTAAACAACTATGGCTACACCTTC. The encoded protein is CASSLNNYGYTF.

This clonotype was recorded at least ten times. The chain combines TRBV6-6 with TRBJ2-1; TRBD1 agrees at 8 bases. The ends lost 6 bases at V and 5 bases at J; junction bases unmatched: 9. The germline V gene has CDR1 MNHNY and CDR2 SVGAGI (reference sequence). The CDR3 totals 15 residues. CDR3 sequence (DNA): TGTGCCAGCAGCCCGGACAGGGAGTCCCACAATGAGCAGTTCTTC. Translation gives CASSPDRESHNEQFF.

The V call is TRBV6-6, the J call TRBJ1-2, with D possibly matching TRBD1 (5 bases). CDR3 size: 14 residues. V was clipped by 6 bases and J by 2 bases, with 13 bases between them. Germline loops: CDR1 MNHNY, CDR2 SVGAGI (reference sequence). The CDR3 sequence: CASREKGENYGYTF. The CDR3 DNA is TGTGCCAGCAGGGAAAAAGGGGAGAACTATGGCTACACCTTC.

This clonotype is classed as medium-sized (0.01 to 0.1%). The rearrangement links TRBV7-2 to TRBJ2-3; 12 bases match TRBD2. Germline CDR1 is SGHTA and CDR2 is FQGNSA. The ends lost 1 base at V and 6 bases at J; junction bases unmatched: 5. This CDR3 comprises 16 residues. The CDR3 DNA reads TGTGCCAGCAGCTTAGTGGCTAGCGGGGGGGATGATACGCAGTATTTT. Residues: CASSLVASGGDDTQYF. Full variable domain (missing parts from reference TRBV7-2 and TRBJ2-3): GAGVSQSPSNKVTEKGKDVELRCDPISGHTALYWYRQSLGQGLEFLIYFQGNSAPDKSGLPSDRFSAERTGGSVSTLTIQRTQQEDSAVYLCASSLVASGGDDTQYFGPGTRLTVL.

The chain has TRBV5-1 and TRBJ1-1; D might be TRBD1 (6 bases). The V end lost 3 bases, the J end lost 3 bases, and 15 bases lay between the germline ends. This CDR3 contains 15 residues. Germline V gene sequence: CDR1 SGHRS, CDR2 YFSETQ. The CDR3 coding sequence is TGCGCCAGCAGCTGGGGAAACTCAGGGGACACTGAAGCTTTCTTT. This encodes CASSWGNSGDTEAFF.